The rows below give T cell receptor beta chains drawn from one sample of a study of synovial regulatory T cells in juvenile arthritis. Measured with immunoSEQ multiplex PCR; TCRdb has only the in-frame clones, and not every one. In total, the table holds 10,000 or so clones. Sequencing used Treg cells from blood. These receptors came from a donor younger than 30 with juvenile idiopathic arthritis. CDR3s include the opening cysteine and the closing phenylalanine or tryptophan. Size values are once, few and many counts, or a class for expanded clones, and some rows have none.

v_gene	j_gene	abundance	CDR3aa
TRBV7-6	TRBJ1-3	.	CASSLQGDSGNTIYF
TRBV19	TRBJ2-4	.	CASRRQGADIQYF
TRBV5-1	TRBJ1-1	.	CASSSGQEAFF
TRBV6-6	TRBJ2-1	.	CASRPYSGYNEQFF
TRBV18	TRBJ1-1	medium-sized	CASSPKQGNTEAFF
TRBV18	TRBJ1-5	.	CASSSTVGGQPQHF
TRBV4-1	TRBJ1-3	.	CASSNTGTLTGNTIYF
TRBV4-2	TRBJ2-7	.	CASSLTLGQISSYEQYF
TRBV4-1	TRBJ2-2	.	CASSQDRTSRDTGELFF
TRBV10-3	TRBJ2-7	.	CAISEPFRGAYEQYF
TRBV7-6	TRBJ1-2	.	CASSPNRDYGYTF
TRBV4-1	TRBJ2-7	.	CASSLTRTGYLTYEQYF
TRBV5-1	TRBJ2-7	.	CASALHRAYEQYF
TRBV10-2	TRBJ1-6	.	CASSGRSGISYNSPLHF
TRBV21-1	TRBJ2-7	.	CASSKRDTYEQYF
TRBV2	TRBJ2-7	.	CASSEALRRAYEQYF
TRBV5-4	TRBJ2-3	.	CASSLRDGSTDTQYF
TRBV4-1	TRBJ1-4	.	CASSQDRGGTDEKLFF
TRBV5-4	TRBJ2-6	.	CASSLVGKGANVLTF
TRBV6-4	TRBJ1-3	.	CASSGPAWSSGNTIYF
TRBV27	TRBJ2-3	.	CASSLQRGDTQYF
TRBV19	TRBJ1-3	.	CASFRKGGNTIYF
TRBV5-1	TRBJ2-7	.	CASSLAGTYEQYF
TRBV19	TRBJ2-3	.	CASSIRPRGGGDTQYF
TRBV12-5	TRBJ1-6	.	CASGLVLGTGGSPLHF
TRBV5-1	TRBJ1-3	.	CASSVGDSGNTIYF
TRBV21-1	TRBJ1-2	.	CASSLPQGVYYGYTF
TRBV29-1	TRBJ2-7	.	CSVEGRLVGEQYF
TRBV18	TRBJ2-1	.	CASSEGGRPYNEQFF
TRBV23-1	TRBJ1-5	.	CASSLQGQGPNQPQHF
TRBV4-3	TRBJ1-6	.	CASSQGAGSPLHF
TRBV19	TRBJ1-3	.	CASSISVSGNTIYF
TRBV5-1	TRBJ2-7	.	CASSLSGTYVYEQYF
TRBV4-3	TRBJ1-5	.	CASSQVWGQGIYSNQPQHF
TRBV5-1	TRBJ1-4	.	CASSLEAGQGIGEKLFF